Sequencing of this T cell receptor (beta chain) was carried out in a study of tumor-infiltrating lymphocytes in primary liver carcinoma. The template, approximately 500 ng total RNA, yielded TCR beta cDNA made with a constant-region primer. Three nested multiplex PCR rounds of slightly modified ARM-PCR generated TCR beta libraries. TRBV1-TRBV30 forward primers paired with a C-beta reverse primer were used in the first two PCR rounds, which ran roughly 10 cycles each. TCRdb recomputed calls from the multiplex PCR reads with MiXCR, one row per CDR3 protein. The sample yields some 110,000 distinct CDR3 sequences, 64% seen once. In the case of this clonotype: The antigen is not known. A read error may explain this, as a much larger clone is one base away.

Study findings and constraints: Blood trailed tumors significantly in top-250-clone fraction (p = 0.039). Among the pair types, tumor region pairs showed more overlap than tumor-adjacent and tumor-blood pairs. Only about 8-25% of top clones appeared in all five tumor regions.

CDR1 and CDR2 (germline): SGHDN, FVKESK. The CDR3 totals 16 residues. The source material, about 20-30 mg of unsorted bulk tissue, was used to co-extract RNA and DNA. There were five separate regions sampled from each tumor. The rearrangement links TRBV14 to TRBJ2-5; D is ambiguous. The receptor comes from a woman aged 60-70 years with primary liver carcinoma and hepatitis B virus infection. The sequenced material came from liver tumor tissue from sampling region 3. Subset noted: tumor region T3, left-lateral pole. CDR3 loop: CSTTKSTGEAWETQYF. The CDR3 coding sequence is TGCAGCACTACGAAGAGCACTGGTGAAGCTTGGGAGACCCAGTACTTC.